These 8 T cell receptor beta chains were all obtained from the same sample, sequenced in a study of blood T cell repertoires in COVID-19. Using immunoSEQ multiplex PCR, the repertoire was profiled, and TCRdb retains in-frame clones only, with some absent. This table holds about 170,000 clones, over 75% found once. Sample: peripheral blood. The source of these receptors is a man between 60 and 75 years old who had recovered from COVID-19.

This sequence joins TRBV4-2 and TRBJ2-7, with a possible D match to TRBD2 (6 bases). In germline, CDR1 is LGHNA, CDR2 YNFKEQ. V lost 4 bases, J lost 0 bases, and 19 bases lay in between. The CDR3 length is 17 residues. CDR3 amino acids: CASSRPGGLLSSYEQYF. The DNA of the CDR3 is TGTGCCAGCAGCCGACCTGGGGGACTCTTGAGCTCCTACGAGCAGTACTTC.

The rearrangement joins TRBV20-1 to TRBJ2-3; D is undetermined. Germline V gene sequence: CDR1 DFQATT, CDR2 SNEGSKA (reference sequence). The V and J ends lost 2 bases and 4 bases respectively, with 4 bases between them. The CDR3 has 11 amino acids. The CDR3 spells CSARISDTQYF. The CDR3 DNA sequence: TGCAGTGCTAGAATCTCAGATACGCAGTATTTT.

This rearrangement joins TRBV5-1 to TRBJ2-3; no definite D call. The germline V gene encodes CDR1 SGHRS and CDR2 YFSETQ. The CDR3 runs to 18 residues. V dropped 4 bases and J dropped 2 bases, with 23 bases sitting between them. The CDR3 reads CASSLNTRGGLNTDTQYF. The CDR3, as DNA: TGCGCCAGCAGCCTCAACACGCGTGGCGGTCTAAACACAGATACGCAGTATTTT.

This rearrangement joins TRBV5-4 to TRBJ2-3, with D possibly matching TRBD2 (5 bases). From germline, CDR1 is SGHNT and CDR2 YYREEE (reference sequence). With 4 bases removed from V and 0 bases from J, the gap between germline ends came to 15 bases. The CDR3 loop spans 16 amino acids. In DNA form, the CDR3 reads TGTGCCAGCAGCGCTAGCTACCAGCCAAGCACAGATACGCAGTATTTT. Amino acid sequence: CASSASYQPSTDTQYF.

This chain connects TRBV27 to TRBJ1-5; D not resolved. The CDR3 totals 13 residues. CDR1 and CDR2 from the germline V gene are MNHEY and SMNVEV (reference sequence). The V and J ends lost 1 base and 5 bases respectively, with 6 bases between them. The CDR3 is CASSLYRDQPQHF. The CDR3, as DNA: TGTGCCAGCAGTTTATACAGAGATCAGCCCCAGCATTTT.

The chain links TRBV6-4 to TRBJ2-1; 9 nucleotides match TRBD2. Per germline, CDR1 MRHNA and CDR2 SNTAGT. Trimming cost V 0 bases and J 9 bases; bases outside gene matches: 9. CDR3 length equals 16 residues. CDR3 sequence (DNA): TGTGCCAGCAGTGACTCAGATGGCGGGGGGGCGAGTGAGCAGTTCTTC. Encoded protein: CASSDSDGGGASEQFF.

The CDR3 here is CASSFTGDSAYEQYF. The CDR3, as DNA: TGTGCCAGCAGCTTCACAGGGGATAGTGCCTACGAGCAGTACTTC. The rearrangement joins TRBV27 to TRBJ2-7; 7 nucleotides match TRBD1. J lost 2 bases, V lost 6 bases, and 10 bases had no gene match. The germline gives CDR1 MNHEY, CDR2 SMNVEV (reference sequence). CDR3 length equals 15 residues.

This chain uses TRBV3-1 (or the pseudogene TRBV3-2) with TRBJ1-2; 8 bases are a match to TRBD1. Germline V lookup: CDR1 LGHDT, CDR2 YNNKEL (reference sequence). The CDR3 runs 18 residues. V lost 4 bases and J lost 0; bases outside the gene matches: 13. The CDR3 coding sequence is TGTGCCAGCAGCCTTAGACAGGGGCGCACCGGAACTAACTATGGCTACACCTTC. The encoded protein is CASSLRQGRTGTNYGYTF.